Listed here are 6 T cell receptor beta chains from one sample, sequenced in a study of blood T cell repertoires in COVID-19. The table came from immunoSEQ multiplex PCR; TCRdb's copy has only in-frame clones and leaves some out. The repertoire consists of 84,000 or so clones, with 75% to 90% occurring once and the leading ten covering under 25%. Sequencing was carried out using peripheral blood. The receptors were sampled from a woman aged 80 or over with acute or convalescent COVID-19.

Here the CDR3 DNA reads TGTGCCAGCAGCTTAGACGGGGGTGCGGGGTATGGCTACACCTTC. Amino acids: CASSLDGGAGYGYTF. The chain employs TRBV7-2 and TRBJ1-2, with a tentative D call TRBD1 (5 bases). In germline, CDR1 is SGHTA, CDR2 FQGNSA. V was shortened by 1 base and J by 5 bases, with 14 bases between the two germline ends. The CDR3 contains 15 residues. Variable domain in full (rest from reference TRBV7-2 and TRBJ1-2): GAGVSQSPSNKVTEKGKDVELRCDPISGHTALYWYRQSLGQGLEFLIYFQGNSAPDKSGLPSDRFSAERTGGSVSTLTIQRTQQEDSAVYLCASSLDGGAGYGYTFGSGTRLTVV.

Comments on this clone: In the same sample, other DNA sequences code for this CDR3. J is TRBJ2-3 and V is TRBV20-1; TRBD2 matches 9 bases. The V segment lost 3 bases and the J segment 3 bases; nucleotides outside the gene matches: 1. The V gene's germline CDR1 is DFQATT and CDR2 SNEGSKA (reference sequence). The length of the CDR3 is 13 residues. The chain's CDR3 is CSASSGSTDTQYF. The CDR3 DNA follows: TGCAGTGCTAGTAGCGGGAGTACAGATACGCAGTATTTT.

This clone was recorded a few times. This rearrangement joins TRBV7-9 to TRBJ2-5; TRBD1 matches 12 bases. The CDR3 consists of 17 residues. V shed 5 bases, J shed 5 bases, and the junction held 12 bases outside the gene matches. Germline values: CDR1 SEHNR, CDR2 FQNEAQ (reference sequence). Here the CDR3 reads CASSMTGTGGWVETQYF. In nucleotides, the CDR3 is TGTGCCAGCAGCATGACCGGGACAGGGGGCTGGGTGGAGACCCAGTACTTC.

The CDR3 DNA is TGTGCCAGCAGCCGATACAGGACAGGGAACAATGAGCAGTTCTTC. Protein product: CASSRYRTGNNEQFF. The chain links TRBV3-1 (or the pseudogene TRBV3-2) to TRBJ2-1; TRBD1 aligns across 8 bases. The J segment lost 5 bases and the V segment lost 4 bases, leaving 7 bases of the junction unmatched. The CDR3 sequence is 15 residues long. The germline CDR1 and CDR2 sequences are LGHDT and YNNKEL (reference sequence).

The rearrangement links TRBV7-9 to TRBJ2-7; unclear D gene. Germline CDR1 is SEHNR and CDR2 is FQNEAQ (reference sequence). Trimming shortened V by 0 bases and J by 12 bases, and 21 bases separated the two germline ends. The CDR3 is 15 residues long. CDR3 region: CASSLATYDRTITYF. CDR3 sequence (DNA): TGTGCCAGCAGCTTAGCGACATACGACCGTACCATCACGTACTTC.

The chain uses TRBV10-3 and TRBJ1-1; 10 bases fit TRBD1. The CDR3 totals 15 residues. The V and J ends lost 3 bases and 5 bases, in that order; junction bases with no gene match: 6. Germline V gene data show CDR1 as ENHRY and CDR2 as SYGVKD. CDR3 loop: CAISDRTGGGTEAFF. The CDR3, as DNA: TGTGCCATCAGTGACCGGACAGGGGGGGGAACTGAAGCTTTCTTT.